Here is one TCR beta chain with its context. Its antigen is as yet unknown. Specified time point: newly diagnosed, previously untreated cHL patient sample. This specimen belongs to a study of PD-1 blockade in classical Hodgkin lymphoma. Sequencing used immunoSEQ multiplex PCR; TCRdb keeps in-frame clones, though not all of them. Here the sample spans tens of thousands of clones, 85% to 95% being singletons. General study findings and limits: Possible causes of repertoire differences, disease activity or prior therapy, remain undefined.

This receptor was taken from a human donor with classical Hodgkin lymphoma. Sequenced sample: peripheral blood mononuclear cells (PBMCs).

CDR3 sequence reads: CASRGTGSGSQHF. The CDR3 DNA reads as TGTGCCAGCAGGGGGACAGGGTCCGGGTCCCAGCATTTT. The chain has TRBV6-5 and TRBJ1-5; 9 positions agree with TRBD1. The germline gives CDR1 MNHEY, CDR2 SVGAGI. Trimming cost V 6 bases and J 11 bases; bases outside gene matches: 8. The CDR3 has 13 residues.